This T cell receptor (beta chain) was recorded in a study of blood T cell repertoires in COVID-19. Looking at the study overall: The United States, Italy and Spain supplied acute and convalescent COVID-19 samples.

This table comes from immunoSEQ multiplex PCR, and its TCRdb copy is limited to in-frame clones, with some not included. The data contain some 90,000 clones, about 80% of them singletons. The receptor's source is a woman in her 70s with acute or convalescent COVID-19. The sample consisted of peripheral blood.

CDR3 nucleotides: TGTGCCAGTAGTTCAACAGGGGGACAGGGAGCTTTTGCAAGCAACAATGAGCAGTTCTTC. Protein product: CASSSTGGQGAFASNNEQFF. V is TRBV19 and J is TRBJ2-1; TRBD1 agrees at 9 bases. The J segment lost 5 bases and the V segment lost 5 bases, leaving 22 bases of the junction unmatched. The CDR3 spans 20 residues. CDR1 is LNHDA and CDR2 is SQIVND in the germline V gene (reference sequence).